These T cell receptor beta chains were read from a single sample in a study of cytomegalovirus exposure and HLA in healthy donors. Profiling relied on immunoSEQ multiplex PCR, and the TCRdb table lists in-frame clones only, not all of them. The repertoire holds 55,000 to 70,000 clones, with under 80% as singletons. The sequenced sample consisted of PBMCs. The receptors were sampled from a young woman in good health and CMV-seronegative. Each CDR3 is given without its conserved first and last residue. Fields, in order: CDR3 length, J gene, V gene, CDR3 protein.

14 | TRBJ2-7 | TRBV10-3 | AISDPGSSSSYEQY
13 | TRBJ1-1 | TRBV9 | ASTPGSGYDTEAF
13 | TRBJ1-1 | TRBV30 | AWSVLDSTDTEAF
11 | TRBJ1-1 | TRBV25-1 | ASSESVNTEAF
13 | TRBJ1-5 | TRBV18 | ASSPGTGDNQPQH
10 | TRBJ1-2 | TRBV10-3 | ATTARDYGYT
13 | TRBJ2-1 | TRBV5-8 | ASSLGLAGGNEQF
12 | TRBJ1-4 | TRBV5-1 | ASSPGTTNEKLF
13 | TRBJ2-3 | TRBV7-6 | ASSSSAGGADTQY
13 | TRBJ2-1 | TRBV11-3 | ASSLGGGSYNEQF
12 | TRBJ2-5 | TRBV6-5 | AAGPSGGLWAQY
12 | TRBJ2-1 | TRBV5-1 | ASSLVSAYNEQF
12 | TRBJ2-5 | TRBV30 | AWSGNARKETQY
11 | TRBJ2-3 | TRBV18 | ASSPSGTDTQY